These T cell receptor beta chains were read from a single sample in a study of response to subunit inactivated influenza vaccine. One entry per CDR3 protein results from TCRdb running MiXCR on the RT-PCR reads. This table has about 780,000 distinct CDR3 sequences, around 20% appearing once. The sequences come from PBMCs from blood, collected roughly 5 days after vaccination. The source of these receptors is a man aged 45 to 65 who received an inactivated influenza vaccine. The conserved cysteine and the conserved F or W are not part of the CDR3 here. The D gene is left open where the match is weak.

cdr3_aa d_call v_call cdr3_length
ASRLSRSSYNEQF . TRBV12-3/TRBV12-4 13
ASSESDGVGTDTQY . TRBV10-2 14
SASSTSGANTGELF TRBD2 TRBV20-1 14
ASSLEILAGVETQY TRBD2 TRBV2 14
ASSVFSSVSSYNEQF . TRBV5-1 15
AWTRGTSTDTQY . TRBV30 12
ASSLSIPGANVLT . TRBV7-9 13
ASSRDRGTEAF TRBD1 TRBV12-3/TRBV12-4 11
ASSLGRNRAGELF . TRBV5-6 13
ASSSNTGQATQY . TRBV5-1 12
ASSGQINQPQH . TRBV7-2 11
ASSESSSDTEAF . TRBV6-1 12
ASSPTAGTSYEQY TRBD2 TRBV9 13
SARDYQGRAGELF . TRBV20-1 13
ASSVGQPGLAGSNEQF TRBD2 TRBV9 16
ASSSKQTASTDTQY . TRBV27 14
ASSTIAGRPYEQY TRBD2 TRBV7-2 13